The present TCR beta chain was sequenced within a study of human T cells and chemical hapten exposure. MiXCR, run by TCRdb on the RACE reads, gives a single entry per CDR3 protein. The sample yields about 120,000 distinct CDR3 sequences, about 12% seen once. Time point: patch test 1, 2 weeks after DPC sensitization. The treatment here: therapeutic diphenylcyclopropenone sensitization with weekly scalp DPC. The length of the CDR3 is 16 residues. Germline-derived CDR1 and CDR2 are MNHEY and SVGEGT. V was trimmed by 2 bases and J by 4 bases, leaving 16 bases between them. This clonotype has ten or more counts.

The sample in question was whole blood, obtained in connection with sensitization to the hapten diphenylcyclopropenone (DPC). V gene TRBV6-2 or TRBV6-3 combines with J gene TRBJ2-3; D is possibly TRBD1 (5 bases). The sequence came from a woman in her 50s with alopecia areata. Some clones in this sample may be carry-over from other donors' samples. CDR3 sequence: CASSYSRQFQADTQYF. In nucleotides, the CDR3 is TGTGCCAGCAGTTACAGCCGACAGTTCCAAGCAGATACGCAGTATTTT.